This TCR beta chain stems from a study of cytomegalovirus exposure and HLA in healthy donors. Points from the study as a whole: In a later analysis, HLA-associated beta chains showed higher expansion and lower generation probabilities than comparable chains.

V dropped 3 bases and J dropped 6; count of bases not matched to a gene: 19. This CDR3 contains 19 residues. Germline CDR1 SGHAT, CDR2 FQNNGV. Both 60 Vbeta primers and 13 Jbeta primers went into the PCR. Only in-frame clones appear in the TCRdb table, and some are missing; sequencing was by immunoSEQ multiplex PCR. The data include 38,000 or so clones; the top ten clones carry approximately 10%. As regards this clone: Antigen unknown.

The sequence was collected from a man aged 35 to 55 in good health and CMV-seropositive. Sequencing was done on a sample of PBMCs. This sequence joins TRBV11-2 and TRBJ2-5; TRBD1 agrees at 10 bases. This CDR3 reads CASSFGLPGQGLLRKTQYF. For the CDR3, the DNA is TGTGCCAGCAGCTTTGGCCTCCCGGGACAGGGGCTTTTGAGGAAGACCCAGTACTTC.